Listed below are T cell receptor beta chains from one sample, sequenced in a study of cytomegalovirus exposure and HLA in healthy donors. Only in-frame clones appear in the TCRdb table, and some are missing; sequencing was by immunoSEQ multiplex PCR. The sample carries around 99,000 clones, approximately 76% recorded once. The material sequenced was PBMCs. Receptors originate from a woman aged 45 to 65 in good health and CMV-seropositive. Each CDR3 is given with its conserved first and last residue. The D gene is left open where the match is weak. Clone size appears in some rows only: once, few, many, or a class for an expanded clone.

v_call	j_call	clone_size	d_call	cdr3_nt	cdr3_aa
TRBV7-9	TRBJ2-7	-	-	TGTTCCAGCAGCTTATCTCGGGGGATTTACGAGCAGTACTTC	CSSSLSRGIYEQYF
TRBV2	TRBJ1-4	-	TRBD1	TGTGCCAGCAGTGGACAGGGCTCTAATGAAAAACTGTTTTTT	CASSGQGSNEKLFF
TRBV18	TRBJ1-1	-	-	TGTGCCAGCTCACCCGGAGGCAGAACTATTGAAGCTTTCTTT	CASSPGGRTIEAFF
TRBV7-9	TRBJ2-7	-	-	TGTGCCAGCAGCTTTGTGAGCGACGAGCAGTACTTC	CASSFVSDEQYF
TRBV5-6	TRBJ1-1	-	-	TGTGCCAGCAGCTTGGGGGAGAAGAACACTGAAGCTTTCTTT	CASSLGEKNTEAFF
TRBV9	TRBJ1-2	once	-	TGTGCCAGCAGCCCCTTGACAGGCTATGGCTACACCTTC	CASSPLTGYGYTF
TRBV2	TRBJ2-4	-	TRBD2	TGTGCCAGCAGTGGGCGCGGGAGTGGGCAAAACAGTCAGTACTTC	CASSGRGSGQNSQYF
TRBV10-3	TRBJ1-2	-	-	TGTGCCATCACCGGGACAATTATCGGTGACTATGGCTACACCTTC	CAITGTIIGDYGYTF
TRBV23-1	TRBJ2-6	-	-	TGCGCCAGCAGTCAATCTGGGCTTGGGGGGGCCAACGGCCTGACTTTC	CASSQSGLGGANGLTF
TRBV4-3	TRBJ2-7	-	-	TGCGCCAGCAGCCAAGCCGACAGGTTATCCTACGAGCAGTACTTC	CASSQADRLSYEQYF
TRBV5-1	TRBJ2-7	once	TRBD2	TGCGCCAGCAGCTTGGACCTAGCGGGAGCGCGTCAGTACTTC	CASSLDLAGARQYF
TRBV7-2	TRBJ2-3	-	TRBD2	TGTGCCAGCAGCTTTTCTTCCTCGGGGGGGAGTGGCGCAGATACGCAGTATTTT	CASSFSSSGGSGADTQYF
TRBV15	TRBJ1-1	-	-	TGTGCCACCAGCAGGGCAGTTGGGGCCACTGAAGCTTTCTTT	CATSRAVGATEAFF
TRBV12-5	TRBJ2-7	-	TRBD2	TGTGCTAGTGCCGGTAGCGGGAGTGTAAACGAGCAGTACTTC	CASAGSGSVNEQYF
TRBV12-5	TRBJ1-2	once	-	TGTGCTAGTGGTCCCCAGACAGACCCTCTCTATGGCTACACCTTC	CASGPQTDPLYGYTF
TRBV7-9	TRBJ2-2	few	TRBD1	TGTGCCAGCAGCACTCGGGACAGGGGCACCGGGGAGCTGTTTTTT	CASSTRDRGTGELFF
TRBV7-2	TRBJ2-4	-	TRBD2	TGTGCCAGCAGCCCAGGCCGGACTAGTCGCGGCATTCAGTACTTC	CASSPGRTSRGIQYF
TRBV7-9	TRBJ1-2	-	-	TGTTCCAGCAGCCCCGAGGCCTATGGCTACACCTTC	CSSSPEAYGYTF
TRBV7-9	TRBJ1-1	-	TRBD1	TGTGCCAGCAGCCAACCCCCGGGACAGGGGGGAATGAACACTGAAGCTTTCTTT	CASSQPPGQGGMNTEAFF
TRBV9	TRBJ1-2	-	-	TGTGCCAGCAGCGTGCGGGGGGGCAACGCCATATCGGATGGTGGCTACACCTTC	CASSVRGGNAISDGGYTF
TRBV2	TRBJ1-2	-	TRBD1	TGTGCCAGCAGACGAGATACAGGGGACTATGGCTACACCTTC	CASRRDTGDYGYTF
TRBV7-2	TRBJ2-3	-	TRBD2	TGTGCCAGCAGCCCAGCGGGAGGGCTCGCAGATACGCAGTATTTT	CASSPAGGLADTQYF
TRBV7-2	TRBJ1-1	-	TRBD1	TGTGCCAGCAAGGGACAGGGGAACACTGAAGCTTTCTTT	CASKGQGNTEAFF
TRBV6-5	TRBJ2-7	-	-	TGTGCCAGCAGTCAAATACTAGGGTACGAGCAGTACTTC	CASSQILGYEQYF
TRBV2	TRBJ2-7	-	-	TGTGCCAGCAGTGAAGGGTGGGGCGGAACTTACGAGCAGTACTTC	CASSEGWGGTYEQYF
TRBV11-2	TRBJ2-5	-	TRBD2	TGTGCCAGCAGCTGGCCTCGGACTAGCGGGTCCCAAGAGACCCAGTACTTC	CASSWPRTSGSQETQYF
TRBV5-6	TRBJ2-1	-	TRBD1	TGTGCCAGCAGCCCGAGGACAGGGGATGAGCAGTTCTTC	CASSPRTGDEQFF
TRBV6-1	TRBJ2-3	-	TRBD2	TGTGCCAGCAGACCGGGACTAGAGGCAGATACGCAGTATTTT	CASRPGLEADTQYF